This T cell receptor (beta chain) was identified during a study of Graves' ophthalmopathy and Graves' hyperthyroidism. Study information: A follow-up of 18 months without ophthalmopathy meant that hyperthyroidism was stable. Notes on the study in general: The blood repertoire also included most expanded thyroid clonotypes above 0.001 frequency. Ophthalmopathy progression cases were predicted by the model with roughly 64% sensitivity and around 72% specificity.

Remarks on this clonotype: The antigen remains undetermined.

Serum thyroxine and TRAb, along with clinical symptoms, thyroid ultrasound and orbital computed tomography, were what diagnosis relied on. Amplification of TCR beta CDR3 regions used RNA transcripts. Amplification began with first-round RT-PCR using HTBI primers, then second-round multiplex PCR was performed. TCRdb re-derived calls from the multiplex PCR reads in MiXCR, one entry per CDR3 protein. The table includes approximately 540,000 distinct CDR3 sequences, less than 40% detected once. Input material: peripheral blood or thyroid tissue (not recorded which). This sequence originates from an adult man with Graves' hyperthyroidism.

CDR3 in amino acids: CASSSPGQGAGEQYF. The CDR3 DNA reads TGTGCCAGCAGCTCCCCGGGACAGGGGGCGGGTGAGCAGTACTTC. This sequence joins TRBV7-3 and TRBJ2-7; 12 positions agree with TRBD1. After removal of 4 bases from V and 7 bases from J, the junction contained 8 bases not matched to a gene. Germline-derived CDR1 and CDR2 are SGHTA and FQGTGA. The CDR3 extends over 15 amino acids.